The 31 T cell receptor beta chains below were found in one sample sequenced in a study of technical replicates of blood from several donors (dated by TCRdb to 2015 to 2018). Libraries were prepared through the immunoSEQ multiplex PCR assay. As stored in TCRdb, this immuneACCESS dataset retains in-frame rearrangements with V and J assigned. A fraction of the clones does not appear; measured against another copy, unresolved V genes explain less than half of the discrepancy, and the remainder lacks a known reason. In all, the sample holds over 85,000 clones, and 90% to 96% of those were seen once. The ten largest clonotypes hold approximately 0.35% of the sample. Material: T cells isolated from PBMCs. These receptor sequences come from a human donor in good health.

The chain combines TRBV11-2 with TRBJ2-5; 10 nucleotides align to TRBD2. Germline V gene sequence: CDR1 SGHAT, CDR2 FQNNGV. The CDR3 length is 16 residues. The V gene end was trimmed by 1 base and the J gene end by 3 bases; junction bases not matched to a gene: 5. The chain's CDR3 is CASSLGALAGEETQYF. The CDR3 nucleotides read TGTGCCAGCAGCTTAGGAGCGCTAGCGGGAGAAGAGACCCAGTACTTC. Based on the CDR3 plus reference TRBV11-2 and TRBJ2-5, the full variable domain is EAGVAQSPRYKIIEKRQSVAFWCNPISGHATLYWYQQILGQGPKLLIQFQNNGVVDDSQLPKDRFSAERLKGVDSTLKIQPAKLEDSAVYLCASSLGALAGEETQYFGPGTRLLVL.

This clone was recorded only once. The chain uses TRBV5-1 and TRBJ2-7; 9 bases line up with TRBD1. The CDR3 length is 15 residues. Germline CDR1 reads SGHRS; CDR2 reads YFSETQ. After removal of 0 bases from V and 5 bases from J, the junction contained 6 bases not matched to a gene. The CDR3 here is CASSLAGTGTNEQYF. In DNA form, the CDR3 reads TGCGCCAGCAGCTTGGCCGGGACAGGGACCAACGAGCAGTACTTC.

The chain carries TRBV28 and TRBJ2-7; 7 positions match TRBD1. Germline CDR1 and CDR2: MDHEN and SYDVKM. This CDR3 comprises 14 residues. V was pared by 5 bases and J by 5 bases, with 9 bases of the junction left unmatched. The CDR3 DNA sequence: TGTGCCAGCAGTAAACTTCAGGGGGACGACGAGCAGTACTTC. Translation: CASSKLQGDDEQYF.

This chain joins TRBV28 and TRBJ2-5, with 8 bases lining up with TRBD1. Germline V CDR1 and CDR2: MDHEN, SYDVKM. The CDR3 contains 15 residues. Trimming removed 7 bases from V and 3 bases from J; junction bases left unmatched: 10. This CDR3 reads CASTMGWGQEETQYF. CDR3 DNA sequence: TGTGCCAGCACCATGGGGTGGGGACAGGAAGAGACCCAGTACTTC.

V is TRBV30 and J is TRBJ1-2, with no clear D. V shed 4 bases and J shed 3 bases, with 9 bases lying between them. Germline lookup yields CDR1 GTSNPN and CDR2 SVGIG (reference sequence). There are 12 residues in the CDR3. In nucleotides, the CDR3 is TGTGCCTGGACCCGGGTCCACTATGGCTACACCTTC. This translates into CAWTRVHYGYTF.

The rearrangement uses TRBV10-2 and TRBJ2-1; D not resolved. The germline V and J ends were trimmed by 5 bases and 9 bases, with 17 bases remaining between them. From germline, CDR1 is WSHSY and CDR2 SAAADI. The CDR3 length is 14 residues. DNA for the CDR3: TGCGCCAGCAGTATTGCTCTAGTGGGTGGTGAGCAGTTCTTC. It specifies CASSIALVGGEQFF.

The chain joins TRBV5-4 to TRBJ2-7; D call uncertain. The CDR3 is 11 amino acids. CDR1 is SGHNT and CDR2 is YYREEE in the germline V gene (reference sequence). V was clipped by 4 bases and J by 4 bases, with 6 bases between them. The CDR3 nucleotides are TGTGCCAGCAGCGTTCAGTACGAGCAGTACTTC. Translating gives CASSVQYEQYF.

This clone was observed once. The genes are TRBV30 and TRBJ2-7; D may be TRBD2 (6 bases). Germline V gene lookup returns CDR1 GTSNPN and CDR2 SVGIG (reference sequence). CDR3 length: 11 amino acids. Trimming shortened V by 3 bases and J by 4 bases, and 7 bases separated the two germline ends. In DNA, the CDR3 is TGTGCCTGGAGCGCGGGATACGAGCAGTACTTC. Translation: CAWSAGYEQYF.

The chain uses TRBV30 and TRBJ2-4; TRBD2 agrees at 7 bases. The CDR3 spans 14 residues. Germline V lookup: CDR1 GTSNPN, CDR2 SVGIG (reference sequence). Trimming at V came to 6 bases and at J to 6 bases, leaving 11 bases not matched to a gene. CDR3 amino acids: CACQPAGRGNIQYF. CDR3 DNA: TGTGCCTGCCAACCAGCGGGAAGGGGAAACATTCAGTACTTC.

The chain uses TRBV5-6 and TRBJ2-7, with D possibly TRBD1 on 5 matching bases. The CDR3 runs to 13 residues. Deletions cut 3 bases from V and 4 bases from J, with 11 bases between. From germline, CDR1 is SGHDT and CDR2 YYEEEE. The CDR3 DNA reads TGTGCCAGCAGCTCCCAGGGAATGTACGAGCAGTACTTC. It translates to CASSSQGMYEQYF.

The chain carries TRBV7-8 and TRBJ2-7; the D gene is possibly TRBD2 (6 bases). V was pared by 4 bases and J by 1 base, with 8 bases between. CDR1 and CDR2 (germline): SGHVS, FQNEAQ. The CDR3 is 13 residues long. The DNA for the CDR3 is TGTGCCAGCAGCTCGGGACTGTCCTACGAGCAGTACTTC. It is translated as CASSSGLSYEQYF.

The chain joins TRBV27 to TRBJ1-3, with no clear D. Per the germline V gene, CDR1 is MNHEY and CDR2 is SMNVEV (reference sequence). V lost 0 bases to trimming and J lost 2 bases, with 5 bases between them. CDR3 length: 14 amino acids. In DNA, the CDR3 is TGTGCCAGCAGTTTATCCGCGGCTGGAAACACCATATATTTT. This translates into CASSLSAAGNTIYF.

The chain joins TRBV27 to TRBJ2-7; D gene unclear. The CDR3 sequence is 11 residues long. V was clipped by 7 bases and J by 2 bases, with 6 bases between them. Looked up from germline, CDR1 is MNHEY and CDR2 is SMNVEV (reference sequence). As DNA, the CDR3 is TGTGCCAGCATTGGGCCCTACGAGCAGTACTTC. This codes for CASIGPYEQYF.

This chain uses TRBV27 with TRBJ2-7; TRBD2 aligns across 9 bases. The CDR3 consists of 17 residues. From germline, CDR1 is MNHEY and CDR2 SMNVEV (reference sequence). Trimming at V came to 4 bases and at J to 3 bases, leaving 13 bases not matched to a gene. CDR3 in amino acids: CASSYSLLAGSFYEQYF. CDR3 nucleotides: TGTGCCAGCAGTTACTCGCTCCTAGCGGGGTCCTTCTACGAGCAGTACTTC.

The CDR3: CAWSGGTGVGGELFF. The CDR3 DNA is TGTGCCTGGAGTGGCGGGACAGGGGTCGGCGGGGAGCTGTTTTTT. J is TRBJ2-2 and V is TRBV30, with 10 bases fitting TRBD1. The CDR3 has 15 residues. The germline CDR1 and CDR2 sequences are GTSNPN and SVGIG (reference sequence). V shed 1 base and J 7 bases; nucleotides not matched to a gene: 6.

This sequence joins TRBV5-6 and TRBJ2-3; 7 nucleotides agree with TRBD2. Germline V CDR1 and CDR2: SGHDT, YYEEEE. The CDR3 covers 16 residues. Trimming at V came to 4 bases and at J to 0 bases, leaving 8 bases not matched to a gene. The CDR3 sequence is CASSRYLADSTDTQYF. Written as DNA, the CDR3 is TGTGCCAGCAGCCGGTATCTAGCGGATAGCACAGATACGCAGTATTTT.

The rearrangement joins TRBV5-4 to TRBJ2-7, with 9 bases that match TRBD1. V gave up 6 bases and J gave up 7 bases; unmatched junction bases: 11. This CDR3 comprises 14 residues. CDR1 SGHNT and CDR2 YYREEE come from the germline V gene (reference sequence). The CDR3 DNA is TGTGCCAGCAAGTTAGACAGGGGGTTCGATGAGCAGTACTTC. This translates into CASKLDRGFDEQYF.

The chain combines TRBV10-3 with TRBJ1-1, with 9 bases fitting TRBD1. Germline CDR1 ENHRY, CDR2 SYGVKD. V was clipped by 0 bases and J by 8 bases; unmatched bases: 7. The CDR3 sequence is 15 residues long. The CDR3 DNA follows: TGTGCCATCAGTGAGTCCACAGGGGGCGAGCTGGAAGCTTTCTTT. This encodes CAISESTGGELEAFF.

This clone was detected only once. The chain recombines TRBV28 with TRBJ2-5, with D maybe TRBD1 (7 bases). The germline gives CDR1 MDHEN, CDR2 SYDVKM. Trimming took off 6 bases at V and 2 bases at J, with 16 bases between the two ends. The CDR3 is 15 amino acids. The CDR3 DNA reads TGTGCCAGCAGCAGGCAGGGGGGCGTACAAGAGACCCAGTACTTC. Translating gives CASSRQGGVQETQYF.

The genes are TRBV6-6 and TRBJ1-1; 9 nucleotides agree with TRBD1. Germline trimming cut 8 bases from V and 8 bases from J; bases unmatched to any gene: 12. Germline CDR1 reads MNHNY; CDR2 reads SVGAGI (reference sequence). CDR3 length: 14 residues. The CDR3 protein is CASSSGTGITEAFF. The CDR3 DNA reads as TGTGCCAGCTCTTCCGGGACAGGGATTACCGAAGCTTTCTTT.

This sequence joins TRBV4-2 and TRBJ2-1, with a possible D match to TRBD1 (5 bases). Germline loops: CDR1 LGHNA, CDR2 YNFKEQ. This CDR3 has 13 amino acids. V was shortened by 4 bases and J by 8 bases, with 12 bases between the two germline ends. Here the CDR3 DNA reads TGTGCCAGCAGCCCCAAACAGGATGATGAGCAGTTCTTC. It translates to CASSPKQDDEQFF.

The chain joins TRBV7-3 to TRBJ2-5; TRBD2 matches 14 bases. In germline, CDR1 is SGHTA, CDR2 FQGTGA. The length of the CDR3 is 16 residues. The junction had 4 bases not matched to a gene; V was cut back by 5 bases and J by 2 bases. CDR3 nucleotides: TGTGCCAGCAGCCAAGGACTAGCGGGAGGACAAGAGACCCAGTACTTC. This translates into CASSQGLAGGQETQYF.

The rearrangement uses TRBV7-6 and TRBJ2-7; 10 positions match TRBD2. The CDR3 spans 14 residues. V was pared by 5 bases and J by 3 bases, with 4 bases of the junction left unmatched. CDR1 and CDR2 (germline): SGHVS, FNYEAQ. Written as DNA, the CDR3 is TGTGCCAGCAGCCCTAGCGGGAGTATCTACGAGCAGTACTTC. Amino acids: CASSPSGSIYEQYF.

The chain joins TRBV28 to TRBJ2-2, with a weak D call TRBD1 (7 bases). CDR3 length: 16 amino acids. Trimming pared 6 bases from V and 5 bases from J, leaving 19 bases between. From germline, CDR1 is MDHEN and CDR2 SYDVKM. The CDR3 bases are TGTGCCAGCAGAAACCTTGGAGGGGGCAAAACCGGGGAGCTGTTTTTT. This codes for CASRNLGGGKTGELFF.

CDR3 protein: CASSYGGGLDEQYF. CDR3 in DNA: TGTGCCAGCAGTTATGGGGGAGGCCTGGACGAGCAGTACTTC. The chain is built from TRBV6-5 and TRBJ2-7; D is possibly TRBD2 (6 bases). This CDR3 is built from 14 residues. Trimming left V 3 bases short and J 5 bases short, with 14 bases between. Per germline, CDR1 MNHEY and CDR2 SVGAGI.

The rearrangement links TRBV11-2 to TRBJ2-1; 7 bases are shared with TRBD2. The CDR3 contains 14 residues. The V and J ends lost 3 bases and 7 bases, in that order; junction bases with no gene match: 6. Germline CDR1 SGHAT, CDR2 FQNNGV. The CDR3 region has the DNA TGTGCCAGCAGCTTTCAACGGGAGGTAAATGAGCAGTTCTTC. As protein: CASSFQREVNEQFF.

The rearrangement joins TRBV14 to TRBJ2-7; 8 bases match TRBD1. The CDR3 loop spans 14 amino acids. Germline V lookup: CDR1 SGHDN, CDR2 FVKESK. The ends lost 4 bases at V and 6 bases at J; junction bases unmatched: 8. CDR3: CASSRGQGRSEQYF. CDR3 nucleotide sequence: TGTGCCAGCAGCCGTGGACAGGGACGAAGCGAGCAGTACTTC.

V is TRBV27 and J is TRBJ2-3; D is unclear. Germline V CDR1 and CDR2: MNHEY, SMNVEV (reference sequence). V lost 2 bases to trimming and J lost 2 bases, with 8 bases between them. The CDR3 spans 14 residues. CDR3: CASSLNKPTDTQYF. CDR3 nucleotide sequence: TGTGCCAGCAGTTTAAACAAACCCACAGATACGCAGTATTTT.

The rearrangement uses TRBV7-9 and TRBJ1-3, with D hard to call. The CDR3 spans 15 residues. V was trimmed by 5 bases and J by 2 bases, leaving 13 bases between them. Germline lookup yields CDR1 SEHNR and CDR2 FQNEAQ (reference sequence). The CDR3 bases are TGTGCCAGCAGCCCCGGGTCCTCCCCTGGAAACACCATATATTTT. Translation gives CASSPGSSPGNTIYF.

The DNA of the CDR3 is TGTGCCAGCAGCTTGATACGGACTAGCGGGAGGGCCCCTGAGCAGTTCTTC. It specifies CASSLIRTSGRAPEQFF. The V gene is TRBV11-3, the J gene TRBJ2-1; 15 positions agree with TRBD2. The germline V gene encodes CDR1 SGHNT and CDR2 YENEEA. The CDR3 consists of 17 residues. J was trimmed by 9 bases and V by 3 bases; bases with no gene match: 9.

This clone was counted once. The J gene is TRBJ1-2, the V gene TRBV19, with D perhaps matching TRBD1 (6 bases). Germline loops: CDR1 LNHDA, CDR2 SQIVND (reference sequence). Trimming cost V 6 bases and J 6 bases, with 8 bases left between them. This CDR3 comprises 11 residues. CDR3 in DNA: TGTGCCAGTAGACAGGGTGATGGCTACACCTTC. This encodes CASRQGDGYTF. Full variable domain (remainder filled in from reference TRBV19 and TRBJ1-2): DGGITQSPKYLFRKEGQNVTLSCEQNLNHDAMYWYRQDPGQGLRLIYYSQIVNDFQKGDIAEGYSVSREKKESFPLTVTSAQKNPTAFYLCASRQGDGYTFGSGTRLTVV.